Each of the 21 T cell receptor beta chains below was sequenced from the same sample in a study of cytomegalovirus exposure and HLA in healthy donors. 60 Vbeta and 13 Jbeta primers were used in PCR. Sequencing was performed with immunoSEQ multiplex PCR; in TCRdb, only in-frame clones are kept and a portion is missing. The repertoire holds 170,000 or so clones, about 80% seen once, with approximately 1.5% in the top ten. The sequencing input was PBMCs. These receptors all come from a woman younger than 45 in good health and CMV-seropositive.

This chain links TRBV18 with TRBJ2-6; no definite D call. Trimming left V 4 bases short and J 3 bases short, with 7 bases between. Germline V gene lookup returns CDR1 KGHSH and CDR2 LQKENI. The length of the CDR3 is 14 residues. The CDR3 loop reads CASSLESGANVLTF. As DNA, the CDR3 is TGTGCCAGCTCACTTGAGAGTGGGGCCAACGTCCTGACTTTC.

This clone was counted a single time. The gene calls are TRBV11-2 and TRBJ2-1, with 7 bases lining up with TRBD1. Trimming cost V 5 bases and J 4 bases; bases outside gene matches: 8. The CDR3 is 15 residues long. Germline assignment: CDR1 SGHAT and CDR2 FQNNGV. CDR3 sequence: CASSRQGIIYNEQFF. CDR3 coding DNA: TGTGCCAGCAGCCGACAGGGAATAATATACAATGAGCAGTTCTTC.

This sequence joins TRBV10-3 and TRBJ2-1, with a tentative D call TRBD2 (6 bases). Germline values: CDR1 ENHRY, CDR2 SYGVKD. The CDR3 is 13 residues long. Between the trimmed V and J ends, which lost 5 bases and 7 bases, there was a span of 12 bases. The CDR3 protein is CAISFGGENEQFF. The CDR3 coding sequence is TGTGCCATCAGTTTCGGGGGTGAGAATGAGCAGTTCTTC.

The J gene is TRBJ2-1, the V gene TRBV9; the D is unclear. The V end was cut by 0 bases, the J end by 6 bases, with 13 bases between. The germline gives CDR1 SGDLS, CDR2 YYNGEE. The CDR3 has 15 residues. CDR3 sequence: CASSVDSPRGNEQFF. The CDR3 DNA sequence: TGTGCCAGCAGCGTAGACTCCCCGAGAGGCAATGAGCAGTTCTTC.

This sequence joins TRBV2 and TRBJ2-7; tentative D call: TRBD2 (6 bases). Germline assignment: CDR1 SNHLY and CDR2 FYNNEI. With 7 bases removed from V and 4 bases from J, the gap between germline ends came to 14 bases. This CDR3 has 13 residues. CDR3 loop: CASIPGTSYEQYF. CDR3 in DNA: TGTGCCAGCATCCCCGGGACTTCTTACGAGCAGTACTTC.

The chain combines TRBV7-2 with TRBJ1-2; D may be TRBD1 (5 bases). The germline V gene has CDR1 SGHTA and CDR2 FQGNSA. The CDR3 has 13 residues. Deletions cut 3 bases from V and 11 bases from J, with 16 bases between. CDR3 sequence (DNA): TGTGCCAGCAGCTTTGGGGGACCGGGGGGTTACACCTTC. It codes for CASSFGGPGGYTF.

The chain combines TRBV18 with TRBJ2-1, with D possibly being TRBD1 (6 bases). CDR3 size: 15 residues. Germline CDR1 and CDR2: KGHSH and LQKENI. V was pared by 5 bases and J by 0 bases, with 11 bases between. CDR3 loop: CASSVGTHSYNEQFF. CDR3 nucleotides: TGTGCCAGCTCAGTGGGGACACACTCCTACAATGAGCAGTTCTTC.

The rearrangement links TRBV18 to TRBJ1-4; D remains unclear. Germline values: CDR1 KGHSH, CDR2 LQKENI. Trimming removed 3 bases from V and 7 bases from J, with 12 bases in between. This CDR3 is 14 amino acids long. CDR3: CASSPARAGEKLFF. The CDR3 DNA reads as TGTGCCAGCTCACCGGCGAGGGCGGGTGAAAAACTGTTTTTT.

The rearrangement joins TRBV2 to TRBJ1-3; TRBD1 might be the D (5 bases). The CDR3 sequence is 14 residues long. The germline V and J ends were trimmed by 6 bases and 2 bases, with 11 bases remaining between them. Germline CDR1 SNHLY, CDR2 FYNNEI. The CDR3 sequence: CASSYDRAGNTIYF. DNA of the CDR3: TGTGCCAGCAGCTACGACAGAGCTGGAAACACCATATATTTT.

This sequence joins TRBV5-1 and TRBJ1-5; D is unresolved. This CDR3 region has 14 residues. Trimming took off 1 base at V and 2 bases at J, with 7 bases between the two ends. Looked up from germline, CDR1 is SGHRS and CDR2 is YFSETQ. In DNA form, the CDR3 reads TGCGCCAGCAGCTTGATAGCCGGCAATCAGCCCCAGCATTTT. Translating it yields CASSLIAGNQPQHF.

The genes are TRBV7-9 and TRBJ1-3, with 7 bases aligning to TRBD1. The J segment lost 3 bases and the V segment lost 4 bases, leaving 6 bases of the junction unmatched. CDR1 is SEHNR and CDR2 is FQNEAQ in the germline V gene (reference sequence). The CDR3 covers 15 residues. The CDR3 region is CASSSEGASGNTIYF. The CDR3 nucleotides are TGTGCCAGCAGCTCAGAGGGGGCTAGTGGAAACACCATATATTTT.

This rearrangement joins TRBV5-1 to TRBJ1-1, with 7 positions matching TRBD1. CDR1 is SGHRS and CDR2 is YFSETQ in the germline V gene. The CDR3 length is 16 residues. V trimming: 2 bases; J trimming: 1 base; junction bases outside the gene matches: 8. CDR3 nucleotides: TGCGCCAGCAGCTTAAGCCCCGGGACAGAGAACACTGAAGCTTTCTTT. Protein sequence: CASSLSPGTENTEAFF.

The V gene is TRBV27, the J gene TRBJ1-1; D unclear. CDR1 and CDR2 from the germline V gene are MNHEY and SMNVEV (reference sequence). This CDR3 has 15 residues. V was shortened by 5 bases and J by 5 bases, with 18 bases between the two germline ends. Here the CDR3 reads CASSIGGGLDTEAFF. The CDR3 DNA sequence: TGTGCCAGCAGTATCGGCGGAGGACTTGATACTGAAGCTTTCTTT.

The chain links TRBV5-8 to TRBJ1-5, with TRBD1 matching over 7 bases. The germline V gene encodes CDR1 SGHTS and CDR2 YDEGEE. This CDR3 comprises 15 residues. Trimming at V came to 4 bases and at J to 1 base, leaving 5 bases not matched to a gene. The CDR3 region has the DNA TGTGCCAGCAGCGCGACAGGGCACAGCAATCAGCCCCAGCATTTT. The encoded protein is CASSATGHSNQPQHF.

J is TRBJ1-2 and V is TRBV19; TRBD1 aligns across 7 bases. V shed 3 bases, J shed 6 bases, and the junction held 4 bases outside the gene matches. From germline, CDR1 is LNHDA and CDR2 SQIVND (reference sequence). The CDR3 contains 13 residues. The DNA of the CDR3 is TGTGCCAGTAGTATGGGGCAGGGGGATGGCTACACCTTC. Amino acid sequence: CASSMGQGDGYTF.

The V gene is TRBV4-3, the J gene TRBJ2-5; 8 bases map to TRBD2. With 3 bases clipped from V and 3 bases from J, the junction kept 3 bases outside the gene matches. CDR3 length: 14 residues. Germline V gene lookup returns CDR1 LGHNA and CDR2 YSLEER. CDR3: CASSQRAGEETQYF. The CDR3 DNA reads as TGCGCCAGCAGCCAGAGAGCGGGAGAAGAGACCCAGTACTTC.

A single count supports this clone. The chain couples TRBV5-6 to TRBJ2-2; TRBD1 agrees at 7 bases. The trim removed 4 bases at V and 5 bases at J, leaving 11 bases unmatched. CDR3 size: 16 residues. The germline CDR1 and CDR2 sequences are SGHDT and YYEEEE. CDR3 nucleotide sequence: TGTGCCAGCAGCCCCTCGACAGGGTGGGGGACCGGGGAGCTGTTTTTT. Translated: CASSPSTGWGTGELFF.

This clone appeared a few times. This sequence joins TRBV7-9 and TRBJ1-4; 8 bases are shared with TRBD1. V lost 4 bases to trimming and J lost 7 bases; unmatched junction nucleotides: 5. The germline V gene encodes CDR1 SEHNR and CDR2 FQNEAQ (reference sequence). This CDR3 has 14 residues. Written as DNA, the CDR3 is TGTGCCAGCAGCTCGGACAGGGAGGGTGAAAAACTGTTTTTT. Translation: CASSSDREGEKLFF.

This clone was observed a handful of times. The V call is TRBV5-5, the J call TRBJ2-2, with a tentative D call TRBD2 (5 bases). V was pared by 0 bases and J by 2 bases, with 8 bases between. CDR1 and CDR2 from the germline V gene are SGHKS and YYEKEE (reference sequence). The length of the CDR3 is 15 residues. This CDR3 reads CASSLEAANTGELFF. DNA for the CDR3: TGTGCCAGCAGCTTGGAAGCGGCCAACACCGGGGAGCTGTTTTTT.

This clone showed up just a few times. The chain recombines TRBV12-5 with TRBJ2-5; 8 nucleotides line up with TRBD1. The junction had 3 bases not matched to a gene; V was cut back by 2 bases and J by 1 base. CDR1 is LGHNT, CDR2 FRNRAP, per germline. This CDR3 contains 15 residues. This chain's CDR3 is CASGLPGGAQETQYF. The CDR3, as DNA: TGTGCTAGTGGTTTGCCAGGGGGCGCCCAAGAGACCCAGTACTTC.

This chain links TRBV30 with TRBJ1-3; D gene ambiguous. The CDR3 sequence is 12 residues long. V was clipped by 4 bases and J by 3 bases, with 7 bases between them. Germline values: CDR1 GTSNPN, CDR2 SVGIG (reference sequence). Written as DNA, the CDR3 is TGTGCCTGGATAAAAAATGGAAACACCATATATTTT. The encoded protein is CAWIKNGNTIYF.